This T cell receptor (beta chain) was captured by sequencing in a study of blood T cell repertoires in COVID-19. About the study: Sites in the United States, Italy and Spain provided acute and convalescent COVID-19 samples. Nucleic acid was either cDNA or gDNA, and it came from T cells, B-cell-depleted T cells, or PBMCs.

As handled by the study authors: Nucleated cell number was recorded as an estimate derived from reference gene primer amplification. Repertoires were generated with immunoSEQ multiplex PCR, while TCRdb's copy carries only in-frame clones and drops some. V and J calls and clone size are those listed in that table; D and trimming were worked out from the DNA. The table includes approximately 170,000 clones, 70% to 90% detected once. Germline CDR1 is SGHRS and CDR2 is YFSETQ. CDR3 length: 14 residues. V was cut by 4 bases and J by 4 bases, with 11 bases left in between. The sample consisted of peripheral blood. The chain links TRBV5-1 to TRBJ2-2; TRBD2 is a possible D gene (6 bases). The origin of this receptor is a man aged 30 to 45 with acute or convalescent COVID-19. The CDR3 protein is CASSAGPTTGELFF. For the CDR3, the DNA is TGCGCCAGCAGCGCGGGACCGACCACCGGGGAGCTGTTTTTT.